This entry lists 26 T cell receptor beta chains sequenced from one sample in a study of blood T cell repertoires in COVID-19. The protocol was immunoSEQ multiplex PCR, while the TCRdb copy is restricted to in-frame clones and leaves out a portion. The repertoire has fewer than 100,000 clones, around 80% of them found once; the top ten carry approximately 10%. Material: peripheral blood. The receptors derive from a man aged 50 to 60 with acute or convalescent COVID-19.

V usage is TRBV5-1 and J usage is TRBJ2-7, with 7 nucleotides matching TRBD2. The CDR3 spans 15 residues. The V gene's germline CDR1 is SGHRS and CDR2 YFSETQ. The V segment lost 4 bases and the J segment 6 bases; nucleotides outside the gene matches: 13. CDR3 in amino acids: CASSTGRAGVAEQYF. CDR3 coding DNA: TGCGCCAGCAGCACCGGTAGGGCGGGAGTTGCCGAGCAGTACTTC.

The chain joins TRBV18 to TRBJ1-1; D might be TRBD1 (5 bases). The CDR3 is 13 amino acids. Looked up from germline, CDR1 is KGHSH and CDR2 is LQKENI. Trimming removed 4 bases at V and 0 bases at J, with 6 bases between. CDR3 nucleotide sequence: TGTGCCAGCTCACAGGGGATGAACACTGAAGCTTTCTTT. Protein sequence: CASSQGMNTEAFF.

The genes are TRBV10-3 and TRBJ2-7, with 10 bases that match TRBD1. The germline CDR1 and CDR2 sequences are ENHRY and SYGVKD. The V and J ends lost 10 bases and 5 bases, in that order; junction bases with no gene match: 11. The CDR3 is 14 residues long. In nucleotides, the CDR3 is TGTGCCACTAACGCCGGGACAGGGGAAAACGAGCAGTACTTC. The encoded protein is CATNAGTGENEQYF.

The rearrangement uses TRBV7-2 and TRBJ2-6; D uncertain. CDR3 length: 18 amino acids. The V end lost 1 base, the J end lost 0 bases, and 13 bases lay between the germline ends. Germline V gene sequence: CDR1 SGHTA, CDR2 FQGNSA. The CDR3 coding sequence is TGTGCCAGCAGCTTAGGGGCCAGGTATGGCTCTGGGGCCAACGTCCTGACTTTC. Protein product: CASSLGARYGSGANVLTF.

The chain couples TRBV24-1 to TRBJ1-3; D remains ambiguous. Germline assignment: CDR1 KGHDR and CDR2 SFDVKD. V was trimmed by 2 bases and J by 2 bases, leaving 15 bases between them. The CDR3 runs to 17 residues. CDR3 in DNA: TGTGCCACCAGTGATTCAGGCACCCGAGGGCCTGGAAACACCATATATTTT. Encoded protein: CATSDSGTRGPGNTIYF.

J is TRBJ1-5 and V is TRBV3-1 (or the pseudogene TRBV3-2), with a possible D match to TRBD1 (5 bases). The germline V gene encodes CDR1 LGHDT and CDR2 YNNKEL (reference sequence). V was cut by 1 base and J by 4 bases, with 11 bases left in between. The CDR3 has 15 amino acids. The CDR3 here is CASSQGVPGNQPQHF. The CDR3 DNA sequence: TGTGCCAGCAGCCAAGGTGTTCCAGGGAATCAGCCCCAGCATTTT.

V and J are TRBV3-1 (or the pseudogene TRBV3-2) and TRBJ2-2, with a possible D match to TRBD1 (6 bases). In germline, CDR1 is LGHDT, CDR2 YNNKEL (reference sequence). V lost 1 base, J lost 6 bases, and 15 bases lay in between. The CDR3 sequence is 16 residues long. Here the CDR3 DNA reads TGTGCCAGCAGCCAAGGCTCCGTACAGGGTTCCGGGGAGCTGTTTTTT. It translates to CASSQGSVQGSGELFF.

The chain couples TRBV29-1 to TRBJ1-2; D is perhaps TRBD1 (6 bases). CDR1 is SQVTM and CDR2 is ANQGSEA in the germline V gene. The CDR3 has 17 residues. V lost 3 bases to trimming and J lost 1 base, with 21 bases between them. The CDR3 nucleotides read TGCAGCGTTGACAGGAAATTTCAGGGGATAGGTAACTATGGCTACACCTTC. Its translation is CSVDRKFQGIGNYGYTF.

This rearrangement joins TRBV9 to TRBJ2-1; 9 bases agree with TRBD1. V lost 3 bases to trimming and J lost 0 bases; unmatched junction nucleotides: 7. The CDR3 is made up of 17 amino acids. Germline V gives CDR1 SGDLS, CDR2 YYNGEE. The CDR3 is CASSGRGTGPSYNEQFF. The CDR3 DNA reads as TGTGCCAGCAGCGGCAGAGGGACAGGGCCCTCCTACAATGAGCAGTTCTTC.

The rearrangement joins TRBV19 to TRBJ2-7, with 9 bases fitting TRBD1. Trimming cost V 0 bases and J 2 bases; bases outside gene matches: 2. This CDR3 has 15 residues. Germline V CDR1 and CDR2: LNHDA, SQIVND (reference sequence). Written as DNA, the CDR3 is TGTGCCAGTAGTATAGAGAGGACAGGGGCCTACGAGCAGTACTTC. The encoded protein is CASSIERTGAYEQYF.

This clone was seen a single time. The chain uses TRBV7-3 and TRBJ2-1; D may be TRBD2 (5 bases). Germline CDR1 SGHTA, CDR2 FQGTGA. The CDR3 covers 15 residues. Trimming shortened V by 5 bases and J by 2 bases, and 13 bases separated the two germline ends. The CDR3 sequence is CASSQSGEPYNEQFF. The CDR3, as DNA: TGTGCCAGCAGCCAGAGTGGGGAGCCCTACAATGAGCAGTTCTTC.

The CDR3 region is CAWSVPTGGKSEAFF. CDR3 nucleotides: TGTGCCTGGAGTGTACCGACAGGGGGTAAATCTGAAGCTTTCTTT. The chain recombines TRBV30 with TRBJ1-1; 9 bases agree with TRBD1. Trimming took 0 bases from V and 6 from J; bases not matched to a gene: 8. The CDR3 totals 15 residues. Germline assignment: CDR1 GTSNPN and CDR2 SVGIG (reference sequence).

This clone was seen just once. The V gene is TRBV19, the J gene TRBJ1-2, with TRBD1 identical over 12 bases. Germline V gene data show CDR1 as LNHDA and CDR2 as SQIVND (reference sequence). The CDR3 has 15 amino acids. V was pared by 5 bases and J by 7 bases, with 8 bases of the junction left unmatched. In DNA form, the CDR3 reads TGTGCCAGTAGTTCAACCGGGACAGGGGGCTCTGGCTACACCTTC. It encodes CASSSTGTGGSGYTF.

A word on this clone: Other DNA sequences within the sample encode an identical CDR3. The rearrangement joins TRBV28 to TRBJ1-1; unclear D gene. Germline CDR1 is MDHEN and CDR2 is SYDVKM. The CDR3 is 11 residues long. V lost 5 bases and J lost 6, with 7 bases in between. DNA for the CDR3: TGTGCCAGCAGTCTCCGGGCTGAAGCTTTCTTT. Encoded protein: CASSLRAEAFF.

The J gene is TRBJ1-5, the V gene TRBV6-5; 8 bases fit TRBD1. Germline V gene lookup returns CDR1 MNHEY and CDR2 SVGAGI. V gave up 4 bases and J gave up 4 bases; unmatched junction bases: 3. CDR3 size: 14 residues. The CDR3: CASSSDRGNQPQHF. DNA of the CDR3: TGTGCCAGCAGTTCTGACAGGGGAAATCAGCCCCAGCATTTT.

CDR3 DNA sequence: TGTGCCAGCAGCACCAGAGAGCGGGGGAGCACAGATACGCAGTATTTT. Protein sequence: CASSTRERGSTDTQYF. The V gene is TRBV7-2, the J gene TRBJ2-3, with 8 bases matching TRBD2. Trimming took 5 bases from V and 0 from J; bases not matched to a gene: 7. The CDR3 extends over 16 amino acids. Germline V gene data show CDR1 as SGHTA and CDR2 as FQGNSA.

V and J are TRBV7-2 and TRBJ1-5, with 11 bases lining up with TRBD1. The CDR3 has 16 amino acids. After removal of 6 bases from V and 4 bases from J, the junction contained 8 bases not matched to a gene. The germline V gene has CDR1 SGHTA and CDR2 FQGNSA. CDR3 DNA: TGTGCCAGCAGAGCCACCGGGACAGGGGGGAATCAGCCCCAGCATTTT. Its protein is CASRATGTGGNQPQHF. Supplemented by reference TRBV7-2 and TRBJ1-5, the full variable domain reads GAGVSQSPSNKVTEKGKDVELRCDPISGHTALYWYRQSLGQGLEFLIYFQGNSAPDKSGLPSDRFSAERTGGSVSTLTIQRTQQEDSAVYLCASRATGTGGNQPQHFGDGTRLSIL.

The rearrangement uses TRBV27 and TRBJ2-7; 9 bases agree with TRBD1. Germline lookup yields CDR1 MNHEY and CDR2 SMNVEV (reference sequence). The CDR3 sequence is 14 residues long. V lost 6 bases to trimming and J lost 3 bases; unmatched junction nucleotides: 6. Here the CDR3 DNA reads TGTGCCAGCAGCCGGACAGGGGCGAACTACGAGCAGTACTTC. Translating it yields CASSRTGANYEQYF.

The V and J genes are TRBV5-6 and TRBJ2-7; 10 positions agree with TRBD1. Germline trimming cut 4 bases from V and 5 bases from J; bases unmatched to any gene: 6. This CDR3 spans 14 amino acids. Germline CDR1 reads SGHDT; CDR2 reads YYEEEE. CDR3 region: CASSTRQGADEQYF. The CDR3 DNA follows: TGTGCCAGCAGCACCCGACAGGGGGCTGACGAGCAGTACTTC.

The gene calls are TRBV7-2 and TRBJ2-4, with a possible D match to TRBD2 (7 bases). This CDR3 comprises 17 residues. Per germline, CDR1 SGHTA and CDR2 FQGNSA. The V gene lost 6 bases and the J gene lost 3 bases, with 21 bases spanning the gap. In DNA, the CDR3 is TGTGCCAGCAGTCCCCCGGGGGCGGGGGTGGGCAAAAACATTCAGTACTTC. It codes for CASSPPGAGVGKNIQYF.

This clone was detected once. The CDR3 DNA is TGTGCCAGCAGTGACAGGGGGCGAGGGAATCAGCCCCAGCATTTT. It encodes CASSDRGRGNQPQHF. The chain links TRBV6-1 to TRBJ1-5; 8 positions agree with TRBD1. V gave up 3 bases and J gave up 4 bases; unmatched junction bases: 5. CDR1 MNHNS and CDR2 SASEGT come from the germline V gene. The CDR3 runs to 15 residues.

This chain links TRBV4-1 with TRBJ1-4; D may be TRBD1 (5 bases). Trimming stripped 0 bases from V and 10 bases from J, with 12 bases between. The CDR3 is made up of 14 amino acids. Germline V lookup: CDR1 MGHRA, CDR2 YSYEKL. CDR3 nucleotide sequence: TGCGCCAGCAGCCAAGATCGGCAGGGCGGAAAACTGTTTTTT. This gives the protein CASSQDRQGGKLFF.

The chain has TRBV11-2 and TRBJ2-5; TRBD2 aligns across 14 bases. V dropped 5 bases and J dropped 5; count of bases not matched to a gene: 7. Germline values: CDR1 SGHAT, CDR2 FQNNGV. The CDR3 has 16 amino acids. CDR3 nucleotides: TGTGCCAGCAGCCAGACTAGCGGGAGGGCCGTCGAGACCCAGTACTTC. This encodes CASSQTSGRAVETQYF.

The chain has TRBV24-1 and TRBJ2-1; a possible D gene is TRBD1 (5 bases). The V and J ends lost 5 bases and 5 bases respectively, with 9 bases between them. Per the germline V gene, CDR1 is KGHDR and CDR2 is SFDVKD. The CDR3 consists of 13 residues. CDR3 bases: TGTGCCACCAGTGGAGCAGGGAACAATGAGCAGTTCTTC. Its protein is CATSGAGNNEQFF.

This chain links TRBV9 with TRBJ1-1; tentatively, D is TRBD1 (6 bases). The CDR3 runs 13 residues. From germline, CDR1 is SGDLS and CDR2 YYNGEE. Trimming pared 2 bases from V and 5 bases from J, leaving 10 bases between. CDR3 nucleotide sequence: TGTGCCAGCAGCGTGGACAGTCGGACTGAAGCTTTCTTT. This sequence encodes CASSVDSRTEAFF.

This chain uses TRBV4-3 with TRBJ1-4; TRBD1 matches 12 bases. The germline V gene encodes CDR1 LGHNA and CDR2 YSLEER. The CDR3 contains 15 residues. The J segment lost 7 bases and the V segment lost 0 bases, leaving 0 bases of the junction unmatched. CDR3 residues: CASSQEGQGAEKLFF. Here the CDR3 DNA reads TGCGCCAGCAGCCAAGAGGGACAGGGGGCTGAAAAACTGTTTTTT.